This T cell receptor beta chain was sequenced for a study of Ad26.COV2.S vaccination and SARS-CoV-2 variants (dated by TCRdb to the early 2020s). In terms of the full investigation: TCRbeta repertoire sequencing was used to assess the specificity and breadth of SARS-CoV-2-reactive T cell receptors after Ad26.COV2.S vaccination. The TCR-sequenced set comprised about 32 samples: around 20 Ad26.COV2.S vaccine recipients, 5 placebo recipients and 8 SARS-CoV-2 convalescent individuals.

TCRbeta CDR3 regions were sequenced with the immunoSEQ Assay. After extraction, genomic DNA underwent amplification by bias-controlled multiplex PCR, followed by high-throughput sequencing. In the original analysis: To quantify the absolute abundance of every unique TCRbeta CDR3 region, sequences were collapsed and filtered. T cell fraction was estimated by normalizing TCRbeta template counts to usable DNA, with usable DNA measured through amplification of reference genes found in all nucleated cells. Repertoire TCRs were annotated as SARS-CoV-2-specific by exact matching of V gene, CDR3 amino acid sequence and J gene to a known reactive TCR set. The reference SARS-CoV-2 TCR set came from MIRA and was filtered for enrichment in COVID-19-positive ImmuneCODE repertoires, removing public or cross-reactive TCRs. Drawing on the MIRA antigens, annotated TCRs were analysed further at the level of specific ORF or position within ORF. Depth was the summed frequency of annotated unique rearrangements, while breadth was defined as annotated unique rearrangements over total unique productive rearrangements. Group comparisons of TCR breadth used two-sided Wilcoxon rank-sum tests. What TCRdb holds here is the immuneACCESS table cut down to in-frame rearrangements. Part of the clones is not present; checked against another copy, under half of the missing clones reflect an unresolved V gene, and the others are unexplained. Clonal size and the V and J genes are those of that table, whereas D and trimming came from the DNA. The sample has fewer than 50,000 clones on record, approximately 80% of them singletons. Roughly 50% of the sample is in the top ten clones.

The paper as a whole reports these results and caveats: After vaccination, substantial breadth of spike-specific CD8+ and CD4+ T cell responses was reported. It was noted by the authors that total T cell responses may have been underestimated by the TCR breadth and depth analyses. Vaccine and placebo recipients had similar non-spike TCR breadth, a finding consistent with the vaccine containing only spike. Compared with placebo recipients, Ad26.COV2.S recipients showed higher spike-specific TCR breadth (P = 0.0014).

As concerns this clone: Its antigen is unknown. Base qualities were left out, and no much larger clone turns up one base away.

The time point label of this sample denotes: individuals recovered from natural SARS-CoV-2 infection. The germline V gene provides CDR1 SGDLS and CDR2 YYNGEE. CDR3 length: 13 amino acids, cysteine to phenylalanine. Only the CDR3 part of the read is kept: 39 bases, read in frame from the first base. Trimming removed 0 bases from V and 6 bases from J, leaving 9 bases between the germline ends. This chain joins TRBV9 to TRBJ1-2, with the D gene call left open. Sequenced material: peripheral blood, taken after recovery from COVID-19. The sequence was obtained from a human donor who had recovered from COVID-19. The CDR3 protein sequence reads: CASSVEVLDGYTF. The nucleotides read TGTGCCAGCAGCGTAGAGGTTTTGGATGGCTACACCTTC.